This T cell receptor (beta chain) was recorded in a study of blood T cell repertoires in COVID-19. Across the study: COVID-19 samples from acute and convalescent phases originated in the United States, Italy and Spain. Sample material is recorded as cDNA or gDNA derived from T cells, B-cell-depleted T cells, or PBMCs.

In the authors' methods: Cell counts per sample came from amplifying reference gene primers. Only in-frame clones appear in the TCRdb table, and some are missing; sequencing was by immunoSEQ multiplex PCR. The DNA was the basis for D and trimming; V, J and clone size are from that table. Among approximately 250,000 clones listed, roughly 88% were seen once. The V and J ends lost 0 bases and 10 bases, in that order; junction bases with no gene match: 11. The V gene's germline CDR1 is SGDLS and CDR2 YYNGEE. The CDR3 runs 16 residues. This sequence joins TRBV9 and TRBJ2-1; 9 positions match TRBD1. Sequenced: peripheral blood. The sequence came from a man between 35 and 55 years old who had recovered from COVID-19. The CDR3 spells CASSVGLGQGDGEQFF. The CDR3 bases are TGTGCCAGCAGCGTAGGGCTGGGACAGGGTGATGGGGAGCAGTTCTTC.